This TCR beta chain was recorded in a study of human T cells and chemical hapten exposure. Study overall: Reading of the patch tests, which applied 0.01% DPC to the upper back, occurred at 6 days.

Described time point: patch test 1, 2 weeks after DPC sensitization. Described treatment: therapeutic diphenylcyclopropenone sensitization with weekly scalp DPC. Each CDR3 protein is one row after TCRdb ran MiXCR on the RACE reads. The sample gives around 300,000 distinct CDR3 sequences, about 7% of which show up once; 7% to 10% is in the top ten. Sample: whole blood, taken in connection with sensitization to the hapten diphenylcyclopropenone (DPC). This TCR was sampled from a woman younger than 30 with alopecia areata. Some clones in this sample may be carry-over from other donors' samples.

The chain's CDR3 is CASSPARTEAFF. Here the CDR3 DNA reads TGTGCCAGCAGCCCGGCGAGGACTGAAGCTTTCTTT. The V and J genes are TRBV7-9 and TRBJ1-1; D is unresolved. Trimming took 5 bases from V and 5 from J, leaving 9 bases between them. Germline V lookup: CDR1 SEHNR, CDR2 FQNEAQ (reference sequence). There are 12 residues in the CDR3.